This T cell receptor beta chain was observed in a study of T cell clusters in autoimmune cytopenias. Study-level findings and limits: TRB repertoire shifts in secondary cytopenia and chronic lymphocytic leukemia mostly reflected lymphoma, not autoimmunity.

The CDR3 loop spans 13 amino acids. About 37,500 genome equivalents of blood DNA were amplified for TRB. Multiplex touch-down PCR amplified TRB using TRB-A and TRB-B pools in one tube. From the multiplex PCR reads, TCRdb lists one entry per CDR3 protein and no DNA. The sample table sets out 6,000 to 8,500 distinct CDR3 sequences. By frequency, this clonotype is medium-sized. Its antigen is currently unknown. The data also belong to a second study, concerning T cell repertoires in aging, cancer and after chemotherapy. That report notes: About 8.8 million TCR reads were in the whole dataset. Loss of evenness, beyond lost richness, contributed to age-related TCR diversity decline in cancer patients.

The J gene is TRBJ2-2, the V gene TRBV12-3 or TRBV12-4; with no DNA, the TCRdb D assignment of TRBD1 cannot be verified. This TCR was sampled from a human donor in good health. Input material: peripheral blood. The CDR3 here is CAGSPLFTGELFF.